These 18 T cell receptor beta chains originate from one sample sequenced in a study of T cell responses to AZD1222 COVID-19 vaccine. The protocol was immunoSEQ multiplex PCR, while the TCRdb copy is restricted to in-frame clones and leaves out a portion. Of about 170,000 clones in the sample, over 90% are singletons; the top ten hold 3.5% to 5%. The source material was peripheral blood, sampled on day 0 of AZD1222 vaccination. The receptors shown here come from an adult in good health.

The chain combines TRBV18 with TRBJ1-5; D uncertain. Germline lookup yields CDR1 KGHSH and CDR2 LQKENI. The germline V and J ends were trimmed by 5 bases and 2 bases, with 13 bases remaining between them. The CDR3 runs 15 residues. CDR3 nucleotides: TGTGCCAGCTCAGGAGAACTCGTAGGCAATCAGCCCCAGCATTTT. This sequence encodes CASSGELVGNQPQHF.

J is TRBJ1-1 and V is TRBV12-3 or TRBV12-4; D ambiguous. This CDR3 comprises 13 residues. Deletions cut 8 bases from V and 0 bases from J, with 10 bases between. The CDR3 reads CASQLVMNTEAFF. Here the CDR3 DNA reads TGTGCCAGCCAACTGGTTATGAACACTGAAGCTTTCTTT.

The chain combines TRBV7-9 with TRBJ1-6; 8 nucleotides agree with TRBD1. The CDR3 loop spans 14 amino acids. Germline trimming cut 5 bases from V and 7 bases from J; bases unmatched to any gene: 4. Germline CDR1 reads SEHNR; CDR2 reads FQNEAQ (reference sequence). The CDR3 spells CASSQDRVNSPLHF. The DNA for the CDR3 is TGTGCCAGCAGCCAGGACAGGGTAAATTCACCCCTCCACTTT.

The chain carries TRBV7-9 and TRBJ1-2, with 9 bases aligning to TRBD1. The trim removed 2 bases at V and 0 bases at J, leaving 7 bases unmatched. Germline V CDR1 and CDR2: SEHNR, FQNEAQ (reference sequence). The CDR3 has 17 residues. DNA of the CDR3: TGTGCCAGCAGCTTAAAGGGACAGGGTTACACTAACTATGGCTACACCTTC. This codes for CASSLKGQGYTNYGYTF.

The rearrangement links TRBV30 to TRBJ1-2, with 9 bases fitting TRBD1. V was pared by 3 bases and J by 1 base, with 21 bases of the junction left unmatched. Germline V gene data show CDR1 as GTSNPN and CDR2 as SVGIG (reference sequence). This CDR3 has 20 amino acids. The CDR3 DNA follows: TGTGCCTGGAGCCCAAAGACCGTAGGGACAGGGAAGGGCCTTAACTATGGCTACACCTTC. Its protein is CAWSPKTVGTGKGLNYGYTF. The full variable domain, its missing parts supplied by reference TRBV30 and TRBJ1-2, is SQTIHQWPATLVQPVGSPLSLECTVEGTSNPNLYWYRQAAGRGLQLLFYSVGIGQISSEVPQNLSASRPQDRQFILSSKKLLLSDSGFYLCAWSPKTVGTGKGLNYGYTFGSGTRLTVV.

The chain carries TRBV3-1 (or the pseudogene TRBV3-2) and TRBJ1-5, with unresolved D. The V end lost 4 bases, the J end lost 4 bases, and 8 bases lay between the germline ends. The CDR3 extends over 13 amino acids. Germline lookup yields CDR1 LGHDT and CDR2 YNNKEL (reference sequence). The CDR3 sequence is CASSPTVNQPQHF. In DNA, the CDR3 is TGTGCCAGCAGCCCCACTGTTAATCAGCCCCAGCATTTT.

The chain joins TRBV5-1 to TRBJ1-4, with TRBD1 as a possible D gene (5 bases). The CDR3 spans 13 residues. Trimming took 5 bases from V and 3 from J, leaving 8 bases between them. Germline CDR1 and CDR2: SGHRS and YFSETQ. DNA of the CDR3: TGCGCCAGCAGGGGGGTCTCTAATGAAAAACTGTTTTTT. Translating it yields CASRGVSNEKLFF.

The chain's CDR3 is CATVTADNYGYTF. The DNA of the CDR3 is TGTGCCACTGTGACGGCAGATAACTATGGCTACACCTTC. The chain recombines TRBV28 with TRBJ1-2; D gene unclear. The V gene lost 10 bases and the J gene lost 1 base, with 13 bases spanning the gap. The CDR3 has 13 amino acids. The germline V gene encodes CDR1 MDHEN and CDR2 SYDVKM.

This clone was recorded once. The gene calls are TRBV28 and TRBJ2-1; maybe TRBD2 (6 bases). Trimming took 5 bases from V and 3 from J, leaving 14 bases between them. The CDR3 runs 15 residues. CDR1 is MDHEN and CDR2 is SYDVKM in the germline V gene. The CDR3 DNA reads TGTGCCAGCAGTCCCCGCGGGACCAACTACAATGAGCAGTTCTTC. Translating gives CASSPRGTNYNEQFF.

V is TRBV6-5 and J is TRBJ1-1; D is uncertain. Trimming removed 6 bases from V and 10 bases from J, with 21 bases in between. Germline V CDR1 and CDR2: MNHEY, SVGAGI. The CDR3 length is 14 residues. The CDR3 reads CASSESYGSPLAFF. The CDR3, as DNA: TGTGCCAGCAGCGAGTCCTATGGGTCCCCGTTAGCTTTCTTT.

The chain recombines TRBV5-4 with TRBJ1-4, with D perhaps matching TRBD1 (5 bases). From germline, CDR1 is SGHNT and CDR2 YYREEE (reference sequence). The CDR3 sequence is 16 residues long. Trimming cost V 1 base and J 0 bases, with 10 bases left between them. The CDR3 DNA follows: TGTGCCAGCAGCTTGAAGCCGGGACCAACTAATGAAAAACTGTTTTTT. Protein product: CASSLKPGPTNEKLFF.

This clone appeared a few times. This chain connects TRBV6-5 to TRBJ2-5; no clear D gene. The germline V gene encodes CDR1 MNHEY and CDR2 SVGAGI. The V gene lost 8 bases and the J gene lost 5 bases, with 12 bases spanning the gap. The CDR3 is 12 residues long. The CDR3 sequence: CASGRSPETQYF. In nucleotides, the CDR3 is TGTGCCAGCGGTCGCAGCCCTGAGACCCAGTACTTC.

The chain is built from TRBV5-6 and TRBJ1-5; D ambiguous. Germline V gene sequence: CDR1 SGHDT, CDR2 YYEEEE. The CDR3 sequence is 12 residues long. Trimming stripped 2 bases from V and 5 bases from J, with 5 bases between. The DNA of the CDR3 is TGTGCCAGCAGCTTTCTGGATCAGCCCCAGCATTTT. Translating gives CASSFLDQPQHF. The full variable domain, in which reference TRBV5-6 and TRBJ1-5 provide the parts outside the CDR3, is DAGVTQSPTHLIKTRGQQVTLRCSPKSGHDTVSWYQQALGQGPQFIFQYYEEEERQRGNFPDRFSGHQFPNYSSELNVNALLLGDSALYLCASSFLDQPQHFGDGTRLSIL.

The CDR3 nucleotides are TGTGCCAGCAGCTTGCGGACAGGGATCGGAAACACCATATATTTT. Translation: CASSLRTGIGNTIYF. V gene TRBV11-2 combines with J gene TRBJ1-3; 8 bases fit TRBD1. CDR1 is SGHAT, CDR2 FQNNGV, per germline. This CDR3 is 15 amino acids long. With 3 bases clipped from V and 4 bases from J, the junction kept 5 bases outside the gene matches.

The CDR3 is CASSFGEKLFF. CDR3 nucleotide sequence: TGCGCCAGCAGCTTCGGGGAAAAACTGTTTTTT. The chain combines TRBV5-1 with TRBJ1-4; D remains unclear. In germline, CDR1 is SGHRS, CDR2 YFSETQ. V lost 2 bases to trimming and J lost 8 bases, with 4 bases between them. The CDR3 sequence is 11 residues long.

The CDR3: CASSLTAVATEAFF. The DNA of the CDR3 is TGTGCCAGCAGCTTAACAGCAGTAGCCACTGAAGCTTTCTTT. V and J are TRBV7-9 and TRBJ1-1, with D unresolved. CDR1 and CDR2 (germline): SEHNR, FQNEAQ (reference sequence). There are 14 residues in the CDR3. V was clipped by 2 bases and J by 4 bases, with 11 bases between them. Supplemented by reference TRBV7-9 and TRBJ1-1, the full variable domain reads DTGVSQNPRHKITKRGQNVTFRCDPISEHNRLYWYRQTLGQGPEFLTYFQNEAQLEKSRLLSDRFSAERPKGSFSTLEIQRTEQGDSAMYLCASSLTAVATEAFFGQGTRLTVV.

The count of this clone is one. The CDR3, as DNA: TGTGCCAGCAGTCAGGGAGGGGGCAATCAGCCCCAGCATTTT. Protein sequence: CASSQGGGNQPQHF. The V and J genes are TRBV28 and TRBJ1-5, with D perhaps matching TRBD1 (5 bases). V was clipped by 5 bases and J by 2 bases, with 10 bases between them. CDR1 is MDHEN and CDR2 is SYDVKM in the germline V gene. The CDR3 runs 14 residues.

This sequence joins TRBV5-1 and TRBJ2-2; D is ambiguous. V was clipped by 0 bases and J by 0 bases, with 3 bases between them. This CDR3 is built from 14 residues. CDR1 and CDR2 (germline): SGHRS, YFSETQ. The CDR3 protein is CASSLEPNTGELFF. The CDR3, as DNA: TGCGCCAGCAGCTTGGAACCGAACACCGGGGAGCTGTTTTTT.